The 14 T cell receptor beta chains below come from one sample, sequenced in a study of blood T cell repertoires in COVID-19. Here immunoSEQ multiplex PCR was the method, and the copy in TCRdb shows in-frame clones only, minus some. This sample yields about 130,000 clones, of which 70% to 90% are seen a single time; over 3.5% belongs to the top ten. Sample: peripheral blood. Receptors were obtained from a woman aged 55-75 years with acute or convalescent COVID-19.

The gene calls are TRBV23-1 and TRBJ1-1, with 8 bases aligning to TRBD1. TRBV23-1 is labeled an ORF, and its function is uncertain. After removal of 3 bases from V and 6 bases from J, the junction contained 12 bases not matched to a gene. The CDR3 totals 16 residues. CDR3 nucleotide sequence: TGCGCCAGCAGTCACCCCGTGGACAGGGTAAGGCCTGAAGCTTTCTTT. This gives the protein CASSHPVDRVRPEAFF.

The genes are TRBV5-6 and TRBJ2-1; maybe TRBD2 (5 bases). The CDR3 spans 17 residues. The V and J ends lost 3 bases and 5 bases respectively, with 21 bases between them. CDR1 SGHDT and CDR2 YYEEEE come from the germline V gene. The CDR3 coding sequence is TGTGCCAGCAGCTCGCCGAAGGTTGTAGCGACCCACAATGAGCAGTTCTTC. Translation gives CASSSPKVVATHNEQFF.

This clone was recorded once. This chain links TRBV7-2 with TRBJ2-2; 7 bases agree with TRBD1. Germline trimming cut 5 bases from V and 1 base from J; bases unmatched to any gene: 7. Germline CDR1 reads SGHTA; CDR2 reads FQGNSA. The CDR3 spans 16 residues. CDR3 in DNA: TGTGCCAGCAGCGTTCGACAGGGCGGGAACACCGGGGAGCTGTTTTTT. Residues: CASSVRQGGNTGELFF.

This clone was observed once. J is TRBJ1-4 and V is TRBV6-5; D is ambiguous. The CDR3 has 13 residues. Germline CDR1 MNHEY, CDR2 SVGAGI. V lost 6 bases to trimming and J lost 5 bases, with 10 bases between them. The chain's CDR3 is CASSRGWNEKLFF. The CDR3, as DNA: TGTGCCAGCAGCCGAGGGTGGAATGAAAAACTGTTTTTT.

The genes are TRBV10-3 and TRBJ1-4; maybe TRBD1 (5 bases). This CDR3 spans 12 amino acids. Germline V gene lookup returns CDR1 ENHRY and CDR2 SYGVKD. The ends were cut back, 8 bases at V and 5 bases at J, with 9 bases in the middle. In DNA form, the CDR3 reads TGTGCCATCGGGGCAGGGAATGAAAAACTGTTTTTT. This translates into CAIGAGNEKLFF.

The chain couples TRBV10-3 to TRBJ2-7, with D possibly being TRBD1 (5 bases). Germline V gene sequence: CDR1 ENHRY, CDR2 SYGVKD. This CDR3 has 16 amino acids. V was clipped by 2 bases and J by 0 bases, with 14 bases between them. CDR3 region: CAISEPPRQNSYEQYF. CDR3 in DNA: TGTGCCATCAGTGAGCCCCCGAGACAGAACTCCTACGAGCAGTACTTC.

The chain uses TRBV3-1 (or the pseudogene TRBV3-2) and TRBJ1-2, with D unclear. Germline V gene lookup returns CDR1 LGHDT and CDR2 YNNKEL (reference sequence). The length of the CDR3 is 13 residues. V shed 1 base and J shed 6 bases, with 9 bases lying between them. The CDR3 sequence is CASSQGGPHGYTF. CDR3 in DNA: TGTGCCAGCAGCCAAGGAGGCCCACATGGCTACACCTTC.

In this sample, this clone turned up once. The chain links TRBV2 to TRBJ1-4; possibly TRBD1 for D (5 bases). The V gene lost 4 bases and the J gene lost 5 bases, with 11 bases spanning the gap. CDR3 length: 14 amino acids. Germline lookup yields CDR1 SNHLY and CDR2 FYNNEI. The CDR3 reads CASSVGGANEKLFF. In nucleotides, the CDR3 is TGTGCCAGCAGTGTAGGAGGGGCCAATGAAAAACTGTTTTTT.

This rearrangement joins TRBV5-1 to TRBJ2-3, with a tentative D call TRBD2 (5 bases). V shed 4 bases and J shed 7 bases, with 19 bases lying between them. CDR1 is SGHRS, CDR2 YFSETQ, per germline. This CDR3 spans 15 amino acids. This chain's CDR3 is CASSPERVERNTQYF. As DNA, the CDR3 is TGCGCCAGCAGCCCGGAGAGGGTTGAGCGGAATACGCAGTATTTT.

This clone was counted only a few times. The V gene is TRBV13, the J gene TRBJ2-2, with 9 bases lining up with TRBD2. Germline V gives CDR1 PRHDT, CDR2 FYEKMQ (reference sequence). The length of the CDR3 is 15 residues. The ends lost 5 bases at V and 4 bases at J; junction bases unmatched: 5. DNA for the CDR3: TGTGCCAGCAGCCCGACTAGCGGATTCACCGGGGAGCTGTTTTTT. Its protein product is CASSPTSGFTGELFF.

This clone was seen only once. The CDR3 loop reads CASTLKGDTQYF. DNA of the CDR3: TGTGCCAGCACCCTCAAGGGGGATACGCAGTATTTT. The genes are TRBV12-3 or TRBV12-4 and TRBJ2-3; D might be TRBD1 (5 bases). This CDR3 has 12 residues. Trimming removed 7 bases from V and 6 bases from J, with 11 bases in between.

The chain couples TRBV29-1 to TRBJ2-3; the match to TRBD2 covers 14 bases. Trimming removed 7 bases from V and 0 bases from J; junction bases left unmatched: 6. The germline gives CDR1 SQVTM, CDR2 ANQGSEA. The CDR3 spans 16 residues. Here the CDR3 DNA reads TGCAGCGGTCAGGGACTAGCGGGAGCTAGCACAGATACGCAGTATTTT. Residues: CSGQGLAGASTDTQYF.

This chain joins TRBV6-1 and TRBJ1-5, with D maybe TRBD1 (6 bases). From germline, CDR1 is MNHNS and CDR2 SASEGT. The germline V and J ends were trimmed by 0 bases and 9 bases, with 12 bases remaining between them. This CDR3 is built from 14 residues. CDR3 sequence (DNA): TGTGCCAGCAGTGAAGCGGGGGCCAATATGCCCCAGCATTTT. Translated: CASSEAGANMPQHF.

The CDR3 spells CAWSVLLEGRGAFF. The CDR3, as DNA: TGTGCCTGGAGTGTTCTACTGGAGGGGCGAGGGGCTTTCTTT. The rearrangement links TRBV30 to TRBJ1-1; tentative D call: TRBD1 (5 bases). V was clipped by 0 bases and J by 11 bases, with 19 bases between them. Germline V gives CDR1 GTSNPN, CDR2 SVGIG (reference sequence). CDR3 size: 14 residues.